This T cell receptor (beta chain) is from a study of PD-L1 blockade in urothelial cancer. Study background: When blood samples were assessed, the median T cell count was about 130,000.

The V end lost 6 bases, the J end lost 5 bases, and 10 bases lay between the germline ends. The CDR3 has 12 residues. CDR1 and CDR2 (germline): MGHDK, SYGVNS. Assay: immunoSEQ multiplex PCR; the TCRdb copy retains only in-frame clones and omits some. The sample yields tens of thousands of clones, around nine tenths seen once. Time point specified: peripheral blood 6 weeks after treatment start. The source is a man in his 60s with urothelial cancer. This chain connects TRBV25-1 to TRBJ2-5; D remains ambiguous. Specimen: PBMCs, collected around atezolizumab (anti-PD-L1) treatment. The CDR3 region has the DNA TGTGCCAGCAGGGGCTTGATGGAGACCCAGTACTTC. Translating it yields CASRGLMETQYF.